This TCR beta chain emerged from a study of T cell repertoires in cytomegalovirus infection. At least ten counts were recorded for this clonotype. TCRdb reprocessed the reads with MiXCR, giving one entry per CDR3 protein. The sample shows 250,000 to 300,000 distinct CDR3 sequences, approximately 15% of them seen only once. CDR1 is SGHDT, CDR2 YYEEEE, per germline. There are 15 residues in the CDR3. V lost 4 bases to trimming and J lost 4 bases, with 17 bases between them. Specimen: PBMCs. J is TRBJ2-5 and V is TRBV5-6; D is perhaps TRBD1 or TRBD2 (6 bases each). The receptor's source is a human donor in good health (CMV status not recorded). Some clones in this sample may be carry-over from other donors' samples. DNA for the CDR3: TGTGCCAGCAGCCCGGGGGCCTACGTTCGAGAGACCCAGTACTTC. Amino acids: CASSPGAYVRETQYF.